The rows below give T cell receptor beta chains drawn from one sample of a study of OX40 agonist ivuxolimab in advanced cancers. Here immunoSEQ multiplex PCR was the method, and the copy in TCRdb shows in-frame clones only, minus some. The top ten hold 4.5% to 5% of the sample, which has tens of thousands of clones, about 92% seen once. Here the sequenced sample was CD4+ or CD8+ T cells sorted from blood, taken in a trial of the OX40 agonist ivuxolimab. Receptors were obtained from an adult with an advanced solid tumor such as melanoma, head and neck, liver or kidney cancer. CDR3s include the opening cysteine and the closing phenylalanine or tryptophan. The order of the fields is J gene, V gene, clone size, D gene, CDR3 DNA, CDR3 protein. D genes are given only for firm matches. Not all rows give a size; the values are once, few, many and, for expanded clones, a class.

>TRBJ2-3|TRBV9|NA|NA
TGTGCCAGCAGCGTAGTAACCTCCGGTGATACGCAGTATTTT
CASSVVTSGDTQYF
>TRBJ2-7|TRBV18|NA|NA
TGTGCCAGCTCACCCGAGCACGGGGGTTCCTACGAGCAGTACTTC
CASSPEHGGSYEQYF
>TRBJ1-4|TRBV2|NA|TRBD1
TGTGCCAGCAGTGACGGGACAGGGACTAATGAAAAACTGTTTTTT
CASSDGTGTNEKLFF
>TRBJ2-1|TRBV30|NA|NA
TGTGCCTGGTCTTGGGAGTACTCCTACAATGAGCAGTTCTTC
CAWSWEYSYNEQFF
>TRBJ2-1|TRBV5-1|NA|TRBD2
TGCGCCAGCAGCGTTCGGACTAGCGGGTACAATGAGCAGTTCTTC
CASSVRTSGYNEQFF
>TRBJ2-7|TRBV7-2|NA|TRBD1
TGTGCCAGCAGCTCCGACAGGGGTTCCTACGAGCAGTACTTC
CASSSDRGSYEQYF
>TRBJ1-3|TRBV11-2|NA|NA
TGTGCCAGCAGCTTAGCAACAGGGTTGGGTGGAAACACCATATATTTT
CASSLATGLGGNTIYF
>TRBJ1-3|TRBV19|NA|NA
TGTGCCAGTAGTATCAGGGGTAATGGAAACACCATATATTTT
CASSIRGNGNTIYF
>TRBJ1-4|TRBV5-6|once|NA
TGTGCCAGCCGCTCTTCGGGCCTTAAAACTGAAAAACTGTTTTTT
CASRSSGLKTEKLFF
>TRBJ1-4|TRBV4-1|NA|NA
TGCGCCAGCAAACTTAACAGTGCAACTAATGAAAAACTGTTTTTT
CASKLNSATNEKLFF
>TRBJ2-4|TRBV6-5|NA|NA
TGTGCCAGCAGTTACAATTACGGGAGCCTAAACATTCAGTACTTC
CASSYNYGSLNIQYF
>TRBJ2-1|TRBV6-6|NA|NA
TGTGCCAGCAGCATGAGCGAGGGAGTCTACAATGAGCAGTTCTTC
CASSMSEGVYNEQFF
>TRBJ2-1|TRBV28|NA|TRBD2
TGTGCCAGCAGTTTTTTTGGGGCGGGAGGGGGCAATGAGCAGTTCTTC
CASSFFGAGGGNEQFF
>TRBJ2-1|TRBV11-3|NA|TRBD2
TGTGCCAGCAGCTTAGATCGGCGGGGGAATGAGCAGTTCTTC
CASSLDRRGNEQFF
>TRBJ1-4|TRBV30|few|NA
TGTGCCGCAAACCTGGGGGGTAATGAAAAACTGTTTTTT
CAANLGGNEKLFF
>TRBJ1-2|TRBV30|NA|NA
TGTGCCTGGAAATCTGTTGGCTACACCTTC
CAWKSVGYTF
>TRBJ2-3|TRBV9|NA|NA
TGTGCCAGCAGCCAGCAGGGGAGCACAGATACGCAGTATTTT
CASSQQGSTDTQYF
>TRBJ2-3|TRBV28|NA|NA
TGTGCCAGCAGTACAGATACGCAGTATTTT
CASSTDTQYF
>TRBJ2-3|TRBV12-5|NA|NA
TGTGCTAGTGGATATTCCACAGATACGCAGTATTTT
CASGYSTDTQYF
>TRBJ2-1|TRBV7-9|NA|TRBD2
TGTGCCAGCAGCTCGGGACTAGCGGGAGATAATGAGCAGTTCTTC
CASSSGLAGDNEQFF
>TRBJ1-2|TRBV28|NA|NA
TGTGCCAGCAGTTCAGTACTCTTTGTAACTGATGGCTACACCTTC
CASSSVLFVTDGYTF
>TRBJ2-7|TRBV7-3|once|NA
TGTGCCAGCAGCTCCCCCGACGAGCAGTACTTC
CASSSPDEQYF
>TRBJ2-3|TRBV28|NA|NA
TGTGCCAGCAGTCCACAGGGATTTACAGATACGCAGTATTTT
CASSPQGFTDTQYF
>TRBJ2-3|TRBV25-1|NA|NA
TGTGCCAGCAGTGAAGGGGGGTTCCGGGGAGCAGATACGCAGTATTTT
CASSEGGFRGADTQYF
>TRBJ2-3|TRBV4-3|once|NA
TGCGCCAGCAGCCAAAATCAGGTATTCACAGATACGCAGTATTTT
CASSQNQVFTDTQYF
>TRBJ2-7|TRBV28|NA|NA
TGTGCCAGCAGTTCTCCCGACCGTTTACAGTTC
CASSSPDRLQF
>TRBJ1-4|TRBV4-1|NA|NA
TGCGCCAGCAGCGACCGGGGCCTCTCGGAAAAACTGTTTTTT
CASSDRGLSEKLFF
>TRBJ2-7|TRBV6-4|NA|TRBD1
TGTGCCAGCATGACGGGGACAGGGGCTCAAGACGAGCAGTACTTC
CASMTGTGAQDEQYF
>TRBJ2-7|TRBV7-9|NA|TRBD1
TGTGCCAGCAGCTTTGATCTGGACAGGGCCTACGAGCAGTACTTC
CASSFDLDRAYEQYF
>TRBJ1-5|TRBV2|few|NA
TGTGCCAGCAGTGTGGGCAATCAGCCCCAGCATTTT
CASSVGNQPQHF